Presented here are 9 T cell receptor beta chains from one specimen sequenced in a study of PD-1 blockade in classical Hodgkin lymphoma. Data came from immunoSEQ multiplex PCR; TCRdb stores just in-frame clones and leaves some out. Found here are some 90,000 clones, 83% of them singletons; the top ten hold more than 15%. The time point here: cycle 4 day 1 (C4D1), after less than 7 weeks of nivolumab. The patients all showed relapse after autologous stem cell transplantation, while their brentuximab vedotin exposure varied. This sample comprised peripheral blood mononuclear cells (PBMCs), obtained before the fourth cycle of nivolumab. The origin of the receptors is a human donor with classical Hodgkin lymphoma.

The chain employs TRBV18 and TRBJ1-1; D unclear. The ends were cut back, 2 bases at V and 0 bases at J, with 1 base in the middle. Per germline, CDR1 KGHSH and CDR2 LQKENI. The CDR3 is 12 residues long. CDR3 residues: CASSPLNTEAFF. CDR3 in DNA: TGTGCCAGCTCACCATTGAACACTGAAGCTTTCTTT.

This sequence joins TRBV20-1 and TRBJ2-7; D is undetermined. This CDR3 spans 11 amino acids. Germline V gene lookup returns CDR1 DFQATT and CDR2 SNEGSKA (reference sequence). V lost 4 bases, J lost 6 bases, and 10 bases lay in between. CDR3 sequence: CSAIWAAEQYF. DNA for the CDR3: TGCAGTGCTATATGGGCAGCCGAGCAGTACTTC.

With regard to this clone: The same CDR3 can be traced to other DNA sequences in this sample. This sequence joins TRBV7-9 and TRBJ2-7; D might be TRBD2 (5 bases). Trimming removed 0 bases from V and 2 bases from J, with 5 bases in between. The CDR3 length is 13 residues. Germline assignment: CDR1 SEHNR and CDR2 FQNEAQ (reference sequence). The CDR3 sequence is CASSLAGAYEQYF. The DNA of the CDR3 is TGTGCCAGCAGCTTAGCCGGGGCCTACGAGCAGTACTTC.

Here the CDR3 DNA reads TGTGCCAGTAGTCCCGGGACACCTTATCAGCCCCAGCATTTT. Translating gives CASSPGTPYQPQHF. The chain links TRBV19 to TRBJ1-5; D may be TRBD1 (6 bases). CDR3 size: 14 residues. Germline CDR1 LNHDA, CDR2 SQIVND (reference sequence). V was trimmed by 5 bases and J by 5 bases, leaving 13 bases between them.

Here the CDR3 reads CASSRMGQERYEQYF. DNA for the CDR3: TGTGCCAGCAGCCGCATGGGACAGGAACGTTACGAGCAGTACTTC. V is TRBV14 and J is TRBJ2-7; 8 positions agree with TRBD1. V was pared by 4 bases and J by 4 bases, with 9 bases of the junction left unmatched. This CDR3 spans 15 amino acids. Germline CDR1 is SGHDN and CDR2 is FVKESK.

The J gene is TRBJ2-7, the V gene TRBV5-4; D is undetermined. Trimming removed 0 bases at V and 6 bases at J, with 10 bases between. CDR3 length: 13 amino acids. The germline V gene has CDR1 SGHNT and CDR2 YYREEE (reference sequence). The CDR3: CASSLVPLGEQYF. The DNA of the CDR3 is TGTGCCAGCAGCTTGGTACCTTTGGGCGAGCAGTACTTC.

The V gene is TRBV2, the J gene TRBJ2-1; no definite D call. Germline V gene lookup returns CDR1 SNHLY and CDR2 FYNNEI. The CDR3 runs to 12 residues. With 7 bases removed from V and 9 bases from J, the gap between germline ends came to 13 bases. Written as DNA, the CDR3 is TGTGCCAGCACCCTAAAACTGGGTGAGCAGTTCTTC. Its translation: CASTLKLGEQFF.

This chain joins TRBV9 and TRBJ2-5, with TRBD1 matching 11 bases. Germline-derived CDR1 and CDR2 are SGDLS and YYNGEE. V shed 2 bases, J shed 2 bases, and the junction held 5 bases outside the gene matches. CDR3 length: 16 residues. The CDR3 protein is CASSVTGTGGQETQYF. CDR3 in DNA: TGTGCCAGCAGCGTTACCGGGACAGGGGGGCAAGAGACCCAGTACTTC.

This clone is a singleton in its sample. The chain carries TRBV7-8 and TRBJ1-5; D gene uncertain. V was clipped by 0 bases and J by 0 bases, with 12 bases between them. The CDR3 loop spans 17 amino acids. Per the germline V gene, CDR1 is SGHVS and CDR2 is FQNEAQ. CDR3 bases: TGTGCCAGCAGCTTAGCTGGGGTGCTCTTTAGCAATCAGCCCCAGCATTTT. It specifies CASSLAGVLFSNQPQHF.